The 5 T cell receptor beta chains below all came from one sample that was sequenced in a study of T cells after posttransplantation cyclophosphamide. Method: immunoSEQ multiplex PCR; TCRdb's copy keeps in-frame clones and lacks some. This repertoire holds some 50,000 clones, and none appear only once. The specimen was PBMCs. These receptors were collected from a man aged 40-50 years in good health, CMV-negative, and a related stem cell transplant donor.

This clone was counted many times. The chain carries TRBV6-6 and TRBJ1-2, with 7 positions matching TRBD1. Per germline, CDR1 MNHNY and CDR2 SVGAGI (reference sequence). CDR3 size: 14 residues. V lost 5 bases to trimming and J lost 4 bases; unmatched junction nucleotides: 7. CDR3 sequence reads: CASSPLSGGYGYTF. In DNA form, the CDR3 reads TGTGCCAGCAGTCCACTGTCAGGGGGCTATGGCTACACCTTC.

This clone was observed many times. The rearrangement joins TRBV28 to TRBJ2-2; the match to TRBD2 covers 9 bases. Unmatched junction bases numbered 21, after V lost 6 bases and J lost 1 base. Germline lookup yields CDR1 MDHEN and CDR2 SYDVKM. The CDR3 length is 21 residues. The CDR3 here is CASSERSLTSGLRGNTGELFF. CDR3 coding DNA: TGTGCCAGCAGCGAGCGGTCGCTTACTAGCGGGCTTAGGGGGAACACCGGGGAGCTGTTTTTT. The whole variable domain, filled in from reference TRBV28 and TRBJ2-2, reads DVKVTQSSRYLVKRTGEKVFLECVQDMDHENMFWYRQDPGLGLRLIYFSYDVKMKEKGDIPEGYSVSREKKERFSLILESASTNQTSMYLCASSERSLTSGLRGNTGELFFGEGSRLTVL.

Ten or more counts support this clone. The chain is built from TRBV7-3 and TRBJ2-1; D may be TRBD2 (5 bases). The CDR3 is made up of 15 amino acids. V was trimmed by 5 bases and J by 4 bases, leaving 15 bases between them. Germline V gene data show CDR1 as SGHTA and CDR2 as FQGTGA. CDR3 coding DNA: TGTGCCAGCAGCCCGCAGTCGAGAGGGTACAATGAGCAGTTCTTC. Translation gives CASSPQSRGYNEQFF.

In this sample, this clone turned up many times. This chain uses TRBV29-1 with TRBJ2-1; D gene unclear. This CDR3 comprises 14 residues. CDR1 SQVTM and CDR2 ANQGSEA come from the germline V gene. The V and J ends lost 8 bases and 6 bases respectively, with 20 bases between them. The CDR3 DNA sequence: TGCAGCCCCGAAAAGGCTAGTGGGTCCAATGAGCAGTTCTTC. As protein: CSPEKASGSNEQFF.

This clone was picked up many times. The chain has TRBV7-3 and TRBJ1-2; TRBD1 matches at 8 bases. After removal of 5 bases from V and 5 bases from J, the junction contained 10 bases not matched to a gene. Germline lookup yields CDR1 SGHTA and CDR2 FQGTGA. This CDR3 contains 15 residues. The CDR3 bases are TGTGCCAGCAGCGTAGGTGGACAGGGAAAGTATGGCTACACCTTC. It specifies CASSVGGQGKYGYTF.